This passage covers 9 T cell receptor beta chains from one sample sequenced in a study of tumor and adjacent non-tumor tissue in lung cancer (dated by TCRdb to the late 2010s). RNA was isolated from bulk, unsorted tissue, and RNA quality was assessed with a NanoDrop ND-1000 and an Agilent 2100. Normal lung samples were distant non-tumor tissue taken more than 3 cm from the tumor edge. The library was obtained by multiplex PCR. These reads were obtained on an Illumina HiSeq 2500. TCRbeta libraries were constructed through three rounds of nested PCR with primers (Table S4) according to protocols modified from ARM-PCR. TCRdb reprocessing: public reads trimmed at Q25 with fastp, clones called with MiXCR, in-frame beta chains kept. Every CDR3 protein is listed once, alongside the most common genes and DNA of its rows. This sample has 55,000 to 65,000 distinct CDR3 sequences in its table, and roughly 60% of those were observed once. The ten biggest clones cover 32% of the sample.

The sequencing sample was made of distant non-tumor lung tissue. The source of these receptors is a man between 65 and 85 years old with non-small cell lung cancer.

Details on this clonotype: Being one base from a much bigger clone, this may be a read error. This chain connects TRBV24-1 to TRBJ1-5; D may be TRBD1 (5 bases). Germline V gene sequence: CDR1 KGHDR, CDR2 SFDVKD. CDR3 length: 15 amino acids. The CDR3 is CATSAADSRNRPQHF. DNA for the CDR3: TGTGCCACCAGTGCCGCTGACAGCCGCAATCGGCCCCAGCATTTT.

This clonotype was picked up many times. The V call is TRBV12-3 or TRBV12-4, the J call TRBJ2-3, with D perhaps matching TRBD1 (6 bases). The V end lost 4 bases, the J end lost 7 bases, and 18 bases lay between the germline ends. This CDR3 comprises 15 residues. For the CDR3, the DNA is TGTGCCAGCAGTTGGCAAAGGGGCAGGGGTAATACGCAGTATTTT. Protein sequence: CASSWQRGRGNTQYF.

A word on this clonotype: Since a much larger clone is just one base distant, this may be a read error. A read error is likely, as this CDR3 ends without the conserved phenylalanine or tryptophan. The CDR3 sequence: CAISEITGTGDNEQFY. DNA for the CDR3: TGTGCCATCAGTGAGATTACCGGGACAGGGGACAATGAGCAGTTCTAC. The chain uses TRBV10-3 and TRBJ2-1; 10 bases fit TRBD1. The junction had 6 bases not matched to a gene; V was cut back by 2 bases and J by 5 bases. The CDR3 is 16 amino acids. Germline lookup yields CDR1 ENHRY and CDR2 SYGVKD.

Turning to this clonotype: One junction end does not reproduce the germline sequence, and a read error may be involved. This chain joins TRBV11-2 and TRBJ2-1; D uncertain. The CDR3 spans 13 residues. The germline V gene has CDR1 SGHAT and CDR2 FQNNGV. The CDR3 region is CASSLGPGNEQSF. In DNA form, the CDR3 reads TGTGCCAGCAGCTTAGGGCCTGGCAATGAACAGTCCTTC.

With respect to this clonotype: One junction end disagrees with the germline gene, perhaps due to a read error. This chain joins TRBV6-5 and TRBJ1-1; perhaps TRBD1 as D (6 bases). Germline CDR1 MNHEY, CDR2 SVGAGI. CDR3 length: 17 amino acids. Here the CDR3 reads CDSRRPGLGRGGTEAFF. In nucleotides, the CDR3 is TGTGACAGCAGGCGTCCGGGACTGGGGAGAGGGGGCACTGAAGCTTTCTTT.

The J gene is TRBJ2-3, the V gene TRBV20-1, with D possibly matching TRBD2 (6 bases). CDR1 DFQATT and CDR2 SNEGSKA come from the germline V gene (reference sequence). The CDR3 totals 12 residues. The V end was cut by 6 bases, the J end by 4 bases, with 11 bases between. As DNA, the CDR3 is TGCAGTGCCCGGAGGGGCGCAGATACGCAGTATTTT. As protein: CSARRGADTQYF.

There are many counts of this clonotype. The chain recombines TRBV20-1 with TRBJ2-7; 8 nucleotides match TRBD1. Germline CDR1 and CDR2: DFQATT and SNEGSKA (reference sequence). Losses at the gene ends were 6 bases for V and 4 bases for J; bases not matched to a gene: 11. The CDR3 consists of 14 residues. CDR3 protein: CSATLQGARYEQYF. The CDR3 DNA sequence: TGCAGTGCCACGCTGCAGGGGGCGCGATACGAGCAGTACTTC.

The chain joins TRBV30 to TRBJ1-6; D unclear. The V and J ends lost 4 bases and 11 bases respectively, with 12 bases between them. The CDR3 extends over 12 amino acids. Germline loops: CDR1 GTSNPN, CDR2 SVGIG (reference sequence). For the CDR3, the DNA is TGTGCCTGGAACCTACCTCGGGCACCCCTCCACTTT. Translating gives CAWNLPRAPLHF.

The gene calls are TRBV4-2 and TRBJ1-2, with D hard to call. Deletions cut 3 bases from V and 6 bases from J, with 20 bases between. The germline V gene encodes CDR1 LGHNA and CDR2 YNFKEQ. There are 16 residues in the CDR3. The CDR3 is CASSHPISRRGNGYTF. In DNA form, the CDR3 reads TGTGCCAGCAGCCATCCCATTTCTCGCCGCGGTAATGGCTACACCTTC.